The T cell receptor (beta chain) described here comes from a study of blood T cells in healthy people across ages. The overall study: About one barcoded TCR beta cDNA was captured per two T cells.

This CDR3 has 13 amino acids. Germline-derived CDR1 and CDR2 are SQVTM and ANQGSEA. Trimming cost V 4 bases and J 1 base, with 10 bases left between them. This clonotype was detected many times. Its antigen is unidentified. The use of a sample-barcoded 5' primer and a J-beta primer mix characterized a second PCR of roughly 6 to 11 cycles. TCRdb reanalysed the 5' RACE reads using MiXCR and keeps one entry per CDR3 protein. The table has fewer than 1 million distinct CDR3 sequences, around 43% seen once; the top ten hold roughly a fifth. Overall study results and limits: When set beside aged donors, long-lived donors presented more naive CD4+ cells and higher diversity.

The chain joins TRBV29-1 to TRBJ2-5; TRBD1 is a possible D gene (5 bases). The receptor comes from a man aged 55-75 years in good health. The sample taken for sequencing was blood. In DNA form, the CDR3 reads TGCAGCGTTGGATGGCAGGGCCAAGAGACCCAGTACTTC. Its protein is CSVGWQGQETQYF. Supplemented by reference TRBV29-1 and TRBJ2-5, the full variable domain reads SAVISQKPSRDICQRGTSLTIQCQVDSQVTMMFWYRQQPGQSLTLIATANQGSEATYESGFVIDKFPISRPNLTFSTLTVSNMSPEDSSIYLCSVGWQGQETQYFGPGTRLLVL.